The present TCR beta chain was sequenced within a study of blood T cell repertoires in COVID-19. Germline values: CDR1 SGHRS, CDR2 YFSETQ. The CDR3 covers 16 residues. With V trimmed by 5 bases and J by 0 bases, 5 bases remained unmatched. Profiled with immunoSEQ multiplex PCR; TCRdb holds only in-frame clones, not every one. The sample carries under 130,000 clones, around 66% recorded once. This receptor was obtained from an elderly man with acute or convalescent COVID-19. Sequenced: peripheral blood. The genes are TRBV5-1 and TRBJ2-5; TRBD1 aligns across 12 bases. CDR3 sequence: CASSPGTGGYQETQYF. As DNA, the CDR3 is TGCGCCAGCAGTCCCGGGACAGGGGGCTACCAAGAGACCCAGTACTTC.